The 27 T cell receptor beta chains in this list originate from one sample, sequenced in a study of blood T cell repertoires in COVID-19. Data came from immunoSEQ multiplex PCR; TCRdb stores just in-frame clones and leaves some out. The table includes about 240,000 clones, 70% to 90% detected once. The sequenced sample consisted of peripheral blood. Receptors were obtained from an older woman with active or convalescent COVID-19.

The gene calls are TRBV3-1 (or the pseudogene TRBV3-2) and TRBJ2-1; D is possibly TRBD2 (6 bases). CDR1 and CDR2 (germline): LGHDT, YNNKEL (reference sequence). This CDR3 has 15 amino acids. V dropped 8 bases and J dropped 0 bases, with 14 bases sitting between them. As DNA, the CDR3 is TGTGCCAGCCGGCCGGGGGTTAGCTCCTACAATGAGCAGTTCTTC. Translated: CASRPGVSSYNEQFF.

The V gene is TRBV5-1, the J gene TRBJ2-7; 7 nucleotides agree with TRBD1. Germline-derived CDR1 and CDR2 are SGHRS and YFSETQ. V gave up 0 bases and J gave up 5 bases; unmatched junction bases: 5. The CDR3 totals 14 residues. The DNA for the CDR3 is TGCGCCAGCAGCTTGGGGCAGGGGGTCCACGAGCAGTACTTC. Translating it yields CASSLGQGVHEQYF.

The V and J genes are TRBV6-8 and TRBJ1-1; 7 nucleotides agree with TRBD1. CDR1 and CDR2 (germline): MNHGY, SAAAGT. V lost 7 bases to trimming and J lost 7 bases; unmatched junction nucleotides: 6. The CDR3 covers 12 residues. The CDR3 DNA sequence: TGTGCCAGCAAGCTCCACAGGGGTGAAGCTTTCTTT. Its translation: CASKLHRGEAFF.

V gene TRBV5-1 combines with J gene TRBJ1-3; TRBD1 might be the D (5 bases). The V gene's germline CDR1 is SGHRS and CDR2 YFSETQ. V gave up 5 bases and J gave up 11 bases, with 11 bases separating them. This CDR3 comprises 11 residues. CDR3 DNA sequence: TGCGCCAGCAGGGAAGGGGCACCCATATATTTT. It codes for CASREGAPIYF. The whole variable domain, filled in from reference TRBV5-1 and TRBJ1-3, reads KAGVTQTPRYLIKTRGQQVTLSCSPISGHRSVSWYQQTPGQGLQFLFEYFSETQRNKGNFPGRFSGRQFSNSRSEMNVSTLELGDSALYLCASREGAPIYFGEGSWLTVV.

The chain links TRBV11-2 to TRBJ1-2; 9 nucleotides match TRBD1. CDR1 and CDR2 from the germline V gene are SGHAT and FQNNGV. Trimming removed 3 bases from V and 9 bases from J; junction bases left unmatched: 8. The CDR3 is made up of 14 amino acids. CDR3 coding DNA: TGTGCCAGCAGCTTCGATTGGACAGGGGATCGCTACACCTTC. The encoded protein is CASSFDWTGDRYTF.

The V gene is TRBV25-1, the J gene TRBJ2-6; 8 nucleotides agree with TRBD2. CDR3 length equals 16 residues. Germline V CDR1 and CDR2: MGHDK, SYGVNS. The junction had 5 bases not matched to a gene; V was cut back by 3 bases and J by 4 bases. Here the CDR3 DNA reads TGTGCCAGCAGTGAGCCCGGGGGGGTCGGGGCCAACGTCCTGACTTTC. It is translated as CASSEPGGVGANVLTF.

This chain links TRBV5-6 with TRBJ1-2; D gene unclear. Germline lookup yields CDR1 SGHDT and CDR2 YYEEEE. There are 11 residues in the CDR3. Trimming took 0 bases from V and 8 from J, leaving 5 bases between them. The CDR3 spells CASSLAGGYTF. DNA of the CDR3: TGTGCCAGCAGCTTGGCCGGGGGCTACACCTTC.

V is TRBV5-1 and J is TRBJ1-4; the D gene is possibly TRBD1 (6 bases). Per the germline V gene, CDR1 is SGHRS and CDR2 is YFSETQ. The CDR3 is 15 amino acids. Trimming cost V 4 bases and J 4 bases, with 14 bases left between them. The CDR3 DNA sequence: TGCGCCAGCAGCCAAGGAGACAGGTTTAATGAAAAACTGTTTTTT. Translating gives CASSQGDRFNEKLFF.

This rearrangement joins TRBV5-1 to TRBJ1-3, with D hard to call. The CDR3 loop spans 14 amino acids. V dropped 4 bases and J dropped 0 bases, with 8 bases sitting between them. Per the germline V gene, CDR1 is SGHRS and CDR2 is YFSETQ. For the CDR3, the DNA is TGCGCCAGCAGCCGCCAAGCCTCTGGAAACACCATATATTTT. Amino acid sequence: CASSRQASGNTIYF.

This clone was seen once. The chain joins TRBV7-9 to TRBJ1-6; D perhaps matches TRBD1 (6 bases). The V end was cut by 5 bases, the J end by 11 bases, with 13 bases between. The CDR3 loop spans 13 amino acids. Germline-derived CDR1 and CDR2 are SEHNR and FQNEAQ (reference sequence). The CDR3 DNA is TGTGCCAGCAGCACCGCAGGGGACCCACCCCTCCACTTT. Residues: CASSTAGDPPLHF.

The rearrangement uses TRBV23-1 and TRBJ2-7; D not resolved. TRBV23-1 is an ORF, with its function uncertain. The V gene lost 7 bases and the J gene lost 5 bases, with 15 bases spanning the gap. The CDR3 loop spans 13 amino acids. CDR3 sequence: CASISAKADEQYF. CDR3 DNA sequence: TGCGCCAGCATATCGGCAAAGGCGGACGAGCAGTACTTC.

This chain links TRBV6-5 with TRBJ1-5; 7 bases align to TRBD1. The CDR3 is 15 residues long. The V gene end was trimmed by 2 bases and the J gene end by 3 bases; junction bases not matched to a gene: 4. In germline, CDR1 is MNHEY, CDR2 SVGAGI. CDR3 in DNA: TGTGCCAGCAGTTACAGGGGGCAGGACAATCAGCCCCAGCATTTT. It codes for CASSYRGQDNQPQHF.

The chain employs TRBV3-1 (or the pseudogene TRBV3-2) and TRBJ2-5; TRBD1 matches 9 bases. There are 14 residues in the CDR3. Trimming took 4 bases from V and 12 from J; bases not matched to a gene: 12. The germline V gene has CDR1 LGHDT and CDR2 YNNKEL (reference sequence). The CDR3 nucleotides are TGTGCCAGCAGCCCCGAGGAGAGGGACAGGGTGAAGTACTTC. Amino acid sequence: CASSPEERDRVKYF.

V usage is TRBV6-6 and J usage is TRBJ2-7; 7 positions agree with TRBD1. The CDR3 spans 14 residues. Germline loops: CDR1 MNHNY, CDR2 SVGAGI (reference sequence). With V trimmed by 7 bases and J by 2 bases, 8 bases remained unmatched. Written as DNA, the CDR3 is TGTGCCAGCACCCTTACCGGACAGGCCTACGAGCAGTACTTC. Amino acid sequence: CASTLTGQAYEQYF.

The chain recombines TRBV5-5 with TRBJ2-7; TRBD1 matches 7 bases. The CDR3 runs to 15 residues. The germline V gene encodes CDR1 SGHKS and CDR2 YYEKEE (reference sequence). V shed 0 bases, J shed 4 bases, and the junction held 7 bases outside the gene matches. In nucleotides, the CDR3 is TGTGCCAGCAGCTTGGAAGGGGGCGCGCGATACGAGCAGTACTTC. Translating it yields CASSLEGGARYEQYF.

This chain links TRBV5-6 with TRBJ1-2, with D possibly being TRBD1 (5 bases). The V and J ends lost 3 bases and 6 bases respectively, with 15 bases between them. The CDR3 has 14 amino acids. Germline loops: CDR1 SGHDT, CDR2 YYEEEE. The CDR3 DNA reads TGTGCCAGCAGCTCCGGACAAATCGGCCATGGCTACACCTTC. Translated: CASSSGQIGHGYTF.

The chain joins TRBV5-1 to TRBJ1-3; D gene ambiguous. Germline CDR1 is SGHRS and CDR2 is YFSETQ. Trimming removed 4 bases at V and 3 bases at J, with 11 bases between. This CDR3 region has 14 residues. The DNA of the CDR3 is TGCGCCAGCAGCACCGACGGGGTTGGAAACACCATATATTTT. This codes for CASSTDGVGNTIYF.

The chain employs TRBV2 and TRBJ2-3; 8 bases fit TRBD2. The germline V gene has CDR1 SNHLY and CDR2 FYNNEI. With V trimmed by 5 bases and J by 2 bases, 9 bases remained unmatched. The CDR3 is made up of 16 amino acids. The chain's CDR3 is CASSRSSGGLTDTQYF. In DNA, the CDR3 is TGTGCCAGCAGTCGATCAAGCGGGGGCCTCACAGATACGCAGTATTTT.

The rearrangement links TRBV24-1 to TRBJ1-2; weak D call: TRBD1 (5 bases). V was trimmed by 5 bases and J by 8 bases, leaving 17 bases between them. Germline V gene lookup returns CDR1 KGHDR and CDR2 SFDVKD. CDR3 size: 14 residues. The CDR3 DNA sequence: TGTGCCACCAGTGCCAATTGGGTAGGGGAAGGCTACACCTTC. Its translation: CATSANWVGEGYTF.

The CDR3, as DNA: TGTGCCACCAGCAGAGCACTGACAGGGAGTCACGAGCAGTACTTC. It yields the protein CATSRALTGSHEQYF. The rearrangement uses TRBV15 and TRBJ2-7, with 7 bases identical to TRBD1. The V segment lost 1 base and the J segment 5 bases; nucleotides outside the gene matches: 8. The CDR3 runs to 15 residues. Germline values: CDR1 LNHNV, CDR2 YYDKDF (reference sequence). The variable domain in full, with the rest retrieved from reference TRBV15 and TRBJ2-7, is DAMVIQNPRYQVTQFGKPVTLSCSQTLNHNVMYWYQQKSSQAPKLLFHYYDKDFNNEADTPDNFQSRRPNTSFCFLDIRSPGLGDTAMYLCATSRALTGSHEQYFGPGTRLTVT.

The chain employs TRBV2 and TRBJ1-5; a weak D match, TRBD1 (5 bases). The V and J ends lost 7 bases and 5 bases respectively, with 15 bases between them. The CDR3 length is 14 residues. Germline V gene lookup returns CDR1 SNHLY and CDR2 FYNNEI. DNA for the CDR3: TGTGCCAGCACGTACCTTGGAGGGGATCAGCCCCAGCATTTT. It codes for CASTYLGGDQPQHF. The full variable domain, completed using reference TRBV2 and TRBJ1-5, is EPEVTQTPSHQVTQMGQEVILRCVPISNHLYFYWYRQILGQKVEFLVSFYNNEISEKSEIFDDQFSVERPDGSNFTLKIRSTKLEDSAMYFCASTYLGGDQPQHFGDGTRLSIL.

The chain joins TRBV18 to TRBJ1-6; 8 bases are a match to TRBD1. V was pared by 3 bases and J by 10 bases, with 14 bases of the junction left unmatched. Germline CDR1 is KGHSH and CDR2 is LQKENI. The CDR3 spans 17 residues. As DNA, the CDR3 is TGTGCCAGCTCACCGAATTTCGCTGGACAGGGAAAGTCACCCCTCCACTTT. The encoded protein is CASSPNFAGQGKSPLHF. Using reference TRBV18 and TRBJ1-6 for the parts outside the CDR3, the full variable domain is NAGVMQNPRHLVRRRGQEARLRCSPMKGHSHVYWYRQLPEEGLKFMVYLQKENIIDESGMPKERFSAEFPKEGPSILRIQQVVRGDSAAYFCASSPNFAGQGKSPLHFGNGTRLTVT.

This chain links TRBV3-1 (or the pseudogene TRBV3-2) with TRBJ2-5; 10 bases map to TRBD2. The V segment lost 3 bases and the J segment 5 bases; nucleotides outside the gene matches: 0. The germline V gene has CDR1 LGHDT and CDR2 YNNKEL (reference sequence). This CDR3 contains 13 residues. CDR3 in DNA: TGTGCCAGCAGCCATAGCGGGGGGGAGACCCAGTACTTC. Translating it yields CASSHSGGETQYF.

This rearrangement joins TRBV7-8 to TRBJ1-1, with D perhaps TRBD1 (5 bases). This CDR3 comprises 15 residues. Trimming removed 6 bases at V and 5 bases at J, with 19 bases between. Germline V gives CDR1 SGHVS, CDR2 FQNEAQ. The CDR3: CASSYRGRGETEAFF. In nucleotides, the CDR3 is TGTGCCAGCAGTTACCGCGGGCGGGGGGAAACTGAAGCTTTCTTT.

V usage is TRBV27 and J usage is TRBJ2-1, with 9 bases that match TRBD1. CDR3 length: 15 amino acids. Germline lookup yields CDR1 MNHEY and CDR2 SMNVEV (reference sequence). With V trimmed by 5 bases and J by 15 bases, 17 bases remained unmatched. The CDR3, as DNA: TGTGCCAGCAGTGCCCGGACAGGGGTGGGGGATAGAGGGTTCTTC. This codes for CASSARTGVGDRGFF.

The chain combines TRBV2 with TRBJ2-1; TRBD2 aligns across 7 bases. CDR1 and CDR2 from the germline V gene are SNHLY and FYNNEI. The CDR3 is 14 residues long. V lost 9 bases, J lost 1 base, and 6 bases stayed unmatched. CDR3: CASKRGVSYNEQFF. CDR3 nucleotide sequence: TGTGCCAGTAAACGGGGGGTATCCTACAATGAGCAGTTCTTC. Full variable domain (remainder filled in from reference TRBV2 and TRBJ2-1): EPEVTQTPSHQVTQMGQEVILRCVPISNHLYFYWYRQILGQKVEFLVSFYNNEISEKSEIFDDQFSVERPDGSNFTLKIRSTKLEDSAMYFCASKRGVSYNEQFFGPGTRLTVL.

The rearrangement links TRBV2 to TRBJ2-2; 8 bases fit TRBD1. Germline V gives CDR1 SNHLY, CDR2 FYNNEI. V shed 5 bases and J 6 bases; nucleotides not matched to a gene: 8. There are 15 residues in the CDR3. CDR3 bases: TGTGCCAGCAGTTTAGACAGGGGCTGGGCCGGGGAGCTGTTTTTT. Its protein is CASSLDRGWAGELFF.